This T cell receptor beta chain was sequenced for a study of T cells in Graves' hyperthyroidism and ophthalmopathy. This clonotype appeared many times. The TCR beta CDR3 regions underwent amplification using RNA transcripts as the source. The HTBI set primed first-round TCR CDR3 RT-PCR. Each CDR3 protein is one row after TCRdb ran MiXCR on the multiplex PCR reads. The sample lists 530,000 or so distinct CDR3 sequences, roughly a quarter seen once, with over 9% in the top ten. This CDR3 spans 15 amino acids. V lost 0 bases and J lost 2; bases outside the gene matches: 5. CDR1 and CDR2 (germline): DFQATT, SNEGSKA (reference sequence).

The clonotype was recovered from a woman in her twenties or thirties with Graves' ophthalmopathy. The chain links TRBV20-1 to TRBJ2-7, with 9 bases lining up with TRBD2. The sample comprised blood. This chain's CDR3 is CSARDLSGGPYEQYF. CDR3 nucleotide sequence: TGCAGTGCTAGAGATCTAAGCGGGGGGCCCTACGAGCAGTACTTC.